These T cell receptor beta chains were read from a single sample in a study of technical replicates of blood from a few donors. Here immunoSEQ multiplex PCR was the method, and the copy in TCRdb shows in-frame clones only, minus some. The sample lists roughly 6,900 clones; about 96% were seen once. The sample taken for sequencing was PBMCs. These receptors all come from a human donor in good health. Each CDR3 is given with its conserved first and last residue. D genes are given only for firm matches. Some rows mark clone size as missing; the rest say once, few, many or name a class of expanded clone.

D,size,V,J,DNA,CDR3
TRBD1,NA,TRBV2,TRBJ2-7,TGTGCCAGCAACTTACAGGGGCGCCACGAGCAGTACTTC,CASNLQGRHEQYF
NA,NA,TRBV7-9,TRBJ2-7,TGTGCCAGCAGCTTACTTAGCGGACCCTACGAGCAGTACTTC,CASSLLSGPYEQYF
TRBD2,NA,TRBV7-9,TRBJ2-7,TGTGCCATGGGGGGGACTGCTTACGAGCAGTACTTC,CAMGGTAYEQYF
NA,NA,TRBV30,TRBJ1-5,TGTGCCTGGAGTGTTGATGAGAATCAGCCCCAGCATTTT,CAWSVDENQPQHF
TRBD1,NA,TRBV5-4,TRBJ2-7,TGTGCCAGCAGCTTGGAGACAGGGTACGAGCAGTACTTC,CASSLETGYEQYF
NA,NA,TRBV20-1,TRBJ1-4,TGCAGTGCCGGGATGGGGGCGCCACTGTTTTTT,CSAGMGAPLFF
TRBD1,NA,TRBV28,TRBJ2-7,TGTGCCAGCAGTGGGACAGGGGCCCCCTACGAGCAGTACTTC,CASSGTGAPYEQYF
NA,NA,TRBV6-1,TRBJ1-5,TGTGCCAGCAGTGAATCCGGGGTTCAGCCCCAGCATTTT,CASSESGVQPQHF
NA,NA,TRBV4-2,TRBJ1-5,TGTGCCAGCAGCCGAGGAGGGGTCAATCAGCCCCAGCATTTT,CASSRGGVNQPQHF
NA,NA,TRBV28,TRBJ2-2,TGTGCCAGCAGCACCAGGAGGGGCCCAGGGGAGCTGTTTTTT,CASSTRRGPGELFF
TRBD1,NA,TRBV6-5,TRBJ2-5,TGTGCCAGCAGTTCCGGGGACAGGGACCAAGAGACCCAGTACTTC,CASSSGDRDQETQYF
NA,once,TRBV4-1,TRBJ2-1,TGCGCCAGCAGCCAAGGAATTTTGCGGGCGCTAGCTGGCAATGAGCAGTTCTTC,CASSQGILRALAGNEQFF
TRBD1,NA,TRBV28,TRBJ2-5,TGTGCCAGCAGTTCCCCGGACAGGCAAGAGACCCAGTACTTC,CASSSPDRQETQYF
TRBD2,NA,TRBV27,TRBJ2-5,TGTGCCAGCACCCCTCGGGGAGGGAGGAAGACCCAGTACTTC,CASTPRGGRKTQYF
TRBD1,NA,TRBV30,TRBJ2-5,TGTGCCTGGAGTACGGGACAGCGTGAATGGGAGACCCAGTACTTC,CAWSTGQREWETQYF
NA,NA,TRBV27,TRBJ2-1,TGTGCCAGCAGTTTATTAGCCAGGGGCTTGGACAATGAGCAGTTCTTC,CASSLLARGLDNEQFF
TRBD1,NA,TRBV7-9,TRBJ1-2,TGTGCCAGCAGCTCCAGGGGGCTCGGTGGCTACACCTTC,CASSSRGLGGYTF
TRBD1,once,TRBV9,TRBJ1-3,TGTGCCAGCAGCTCCGGGACAGGAGAGACTGGAAACACCATATATTTT,CASSSGTGETGNTIYF
NA,NA,TRBV2,TRBJ2-5,TGTGCCAGCAAGAAGCGGACTCGGGAGACCCAGTACTTC,CASKKRTRETQYF
NA,NA,TRBV11-2,TRBJ1-1,TGTGCCAGCAGCTTAGGGTCGTCGGGGTTCGGTGAAGCTTTCTTT,CASSLGSSGFGEAFF
NA,NA,TRBV5-1,TRBJ2-1,TGCGCCAGCAGCTTGGCCGACCCCCGGGGGTACAATGAGCAGTTCTTC,CASSLADPRGYNEQFF
TRBD1,NA,TRBV2,TRBJ2-2,TGTGCCAGCAGTATACAGGGGGCCCCCGGGGAGCTGTTTTTT,CASSIQGAPGELFF
NA,NA,TRBV27,TRBJ1-5,TGTGCCAGCAGTTTATCAGGGGTGGGACAGCCCCAGCATTTT,CASSLSGVGQPQHF
TRBD2,NA,TRBV19,TRBJ2-7,TGTGCCAGTAGTATAGGGACTAGCGGGAGCTCCTACGAGCAGTACTTC,CASSIGTSGSSYEQYF
NA,NA,TRBV19,TRBJ1-5,TGTGCCAGTAGATCTGGACAGTACAATCAGCCCCAGCATTTT,CASRSGQYNQPQHF
NA,NA,TRBV5-1,TRBJ1-5,TGCGCCAGCAGCTTGGGTGTCAACGGGGGGTACCAGCCCCAGCATTTT,CASSLGVNGGYQPQHF
NA,NA,TRBV30,TRBJ2-3,TGTGCCTGGAGTGTAGAAACTAGCTCGGCAGATACGCAGTATTTT,CAWSVETSSADTQYF
TRBD1,NA,TRBV2,TRBJ1-3,TGTGCCAGCAGTGAACTGGACAGGGCTGGAAACACCATATATTTT,CASSELDRAGNTIYF
TRBD2,NA,TRBV27,TRBJ2-7,TGTGCCTCCAGACTAGCGGGAGACTACGAGCAGTACTTC,CASRLAGDYEQYF
TRBD2,NA,TRBV2,TRBJ2-3,TGTGCCAGCAGTGAAGCTTGGGGGAGGGAGGATACGCAGTATTTT,CASSEAWGREDTQYF
TRBD2,NA,TRBV7-3,TRBJ2-1,TGTGCCAGCAGCTTAAACTCCCCGTCGGGACTAGCGGGAGGATCCTACAATGAGCAGTTCTTC,CASSLNSPSGLAGGSYNEQFF
TRBD2,NA,TRBV7-9,TRBJ2-7,TGTGCCAGCAGCTTAATCCTCACCGGGACTACCAGCTACGAGCAGTACTTC,CASSLILTGTTSYEQYF
NA,NA,TRBV28,TRBJ2-7,TGTGCCAGCACCCATAGGTCGGACAGTATTACCTACGAGCAGTACTTC,CASTHRSDSITYEQYF
TRBD1,NA,TRBV6-6,TRBJ2-7,TGTGCCAGCAGTCGGGACAGCTACGAGCAGTACTTC,CASSRDSYEQYF
NA,NA,TRBV29-1,TRBJ2-5,TGCAGCGGGTCGGAGGGGATGGAGACCCAGTACTTC,CSGSEGMETQYF
NA,NA,TRBV5-1,TRBJ2-7,TGCGCCAGCAGGGAGACAGATTCCTACGAGCAGTACTTC,CASRETDSYEQYF
TRBD1,NA,TRBV30,TRBJ2-5,TGTGCCTGGAGCAAAGGGACAGGTGGGCTCCAAGAGACCCAGTACTTC,CAWSKGTGGLQETQYF
NA,NA,TRBV10-3,TRBJ2-7,TGTGCCATCAGTTGGTCGGACAACTCCTACGAGCAGTACTTC,CAISWSDNSYEQYF
NA,NA,TRBV5-1,TRBJ2-7,TGCGCCAGCAGCCGTGGGGGCGACTCCTACGAGCAGTACTTC,CASSRGGDSYEQYF
NA,NA,TRBV9,TRBJ2-6,TGTGCCAGCAGCGTAGATGTCGCCACTTCTGGGGCCAACGTCCTGACTTTC,CASSVDVATSGANVLTF
TRBD1,once,TRBV15,TRBJ1-1,TGTGCCACCGGGACAGGGGATGGGGTGAACACTGAAGCTTTCTTT,CATGTGDGVNTEAFF
TRBD2,NA,TRBV28,TRBJ2-7,TGTGCCAGCAGTTTGGGAGGGTACCACGAGCAGTACTTC,CASSLGGYHEQYF
TRBD2,NA,TRBV7-2,TRBJ2-1,TGTGCCGTCAATAGCGGGATATACAATGAGCAGTTCTTC,CAVNSGIYNEQFF
TRBD1,NA,TRBV5-1,TRBJ1-5,TGCGCCAGCAGCATGGACAGGGAAAATCAGCCCCAGCATTTT,CASSMDRENQPQHF
TRBD2,NA,TRBV5-1,TRBJ2-2,TGCGCCAGCAGCCGGGGGACTAGAAGTGGGGAGCTGTTTTTT,CASSRGTRSGELFF
NA,NA,TRBV7-6,TRBJ2-7,TGTGCCAGCAGCCCCGGTATGCGGGGACGCGGCGAGCAGTACTTC,CASSPGMRGRGEQYF
NA,NA,TRBV11-3,TRBJ2-7,TGTGCCAGCAGCTTAAGGCCTGCGGGGGAGCAGTACTTC,CASSLRPAGEQYF
TRBD2,NA,TRBV6-4,TRBJ2-2,TGTGCCAGCAGTAGCGGGAGCACCGGGGAGCTGTTTTTT,CASSSGSTGELFF
TRBD2,NA,TRBV7-2,TRBJ2-1,TGTGCCAGCAGCTTAGATAGCGGGAGCTACAATGAGCAGTTCTTC,CASSLDSGSYNEQFF
NA,NA,TRBV6-1,TRBJ2-1,TGTGCCAGCAGTGAAATAGGTAGGGGAATCAATGAGCAGTTCTTC,CASSEIGRGINEQFF